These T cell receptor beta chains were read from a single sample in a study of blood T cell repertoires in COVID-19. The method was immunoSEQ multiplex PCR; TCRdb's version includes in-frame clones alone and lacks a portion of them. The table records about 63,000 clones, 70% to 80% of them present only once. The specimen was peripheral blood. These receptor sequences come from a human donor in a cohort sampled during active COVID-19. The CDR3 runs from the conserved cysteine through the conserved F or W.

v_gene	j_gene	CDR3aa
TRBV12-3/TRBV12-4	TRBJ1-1	CASSSDNEAEAFF
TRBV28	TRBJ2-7	CASSSPGTGGREQYF
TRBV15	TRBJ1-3	CATSRDPGGNTIYF
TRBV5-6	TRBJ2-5	CASSPGVREGETQYF
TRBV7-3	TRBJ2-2	CASSRGGSNTGELFF
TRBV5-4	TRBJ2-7	CASSLAGTISYEQYF
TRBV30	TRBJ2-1	CAWSVYTGAVVVGNEQFF
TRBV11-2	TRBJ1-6	CASSSSSYNSPLHF
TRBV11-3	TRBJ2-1	CASSLLAGTYNEQFF
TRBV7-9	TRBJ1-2	CASSYLQGSGYTF
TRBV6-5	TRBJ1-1	CASRDRATNTEAFF
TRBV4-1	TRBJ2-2	CASSFKRGTGGNTGELFF
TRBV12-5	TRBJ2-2	CASGLGGKVPGELFF
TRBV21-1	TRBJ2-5	CASSQRASDQETQYF
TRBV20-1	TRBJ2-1	CSASKGAAGGANEQFF
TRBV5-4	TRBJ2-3	CASSLDFTSTDTQYF
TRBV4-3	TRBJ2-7	CASSQDLGGEQYF